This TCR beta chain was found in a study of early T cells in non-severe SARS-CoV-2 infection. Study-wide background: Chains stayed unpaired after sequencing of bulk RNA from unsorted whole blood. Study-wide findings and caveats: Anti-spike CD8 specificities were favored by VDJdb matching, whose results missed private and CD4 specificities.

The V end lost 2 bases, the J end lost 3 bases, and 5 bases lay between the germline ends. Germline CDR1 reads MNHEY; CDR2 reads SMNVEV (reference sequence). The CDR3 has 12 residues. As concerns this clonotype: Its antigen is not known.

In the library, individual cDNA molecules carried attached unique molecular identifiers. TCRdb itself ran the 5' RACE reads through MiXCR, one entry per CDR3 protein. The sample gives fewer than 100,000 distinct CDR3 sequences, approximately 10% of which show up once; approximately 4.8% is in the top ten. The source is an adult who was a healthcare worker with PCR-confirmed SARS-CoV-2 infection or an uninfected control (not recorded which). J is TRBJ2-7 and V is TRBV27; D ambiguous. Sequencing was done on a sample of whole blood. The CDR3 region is CASSLGFYEQYF. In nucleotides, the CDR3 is TGTGCCAGCAGTTTAGGTTTCTACGAGCAGTACTTC.